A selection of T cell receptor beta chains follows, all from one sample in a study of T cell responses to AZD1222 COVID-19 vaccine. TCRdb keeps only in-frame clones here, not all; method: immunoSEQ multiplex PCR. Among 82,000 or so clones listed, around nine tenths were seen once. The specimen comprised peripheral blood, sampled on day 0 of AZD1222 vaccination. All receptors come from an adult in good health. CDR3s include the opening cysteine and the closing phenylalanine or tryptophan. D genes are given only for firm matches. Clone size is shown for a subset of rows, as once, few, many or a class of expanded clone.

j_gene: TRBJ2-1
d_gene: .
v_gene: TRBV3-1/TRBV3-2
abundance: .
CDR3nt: TGTGCCAGCAGCCCCAGCCTGAGCTCCTACAATGAGCAGTTCTTC
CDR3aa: CASSPSLSSYNEQFF

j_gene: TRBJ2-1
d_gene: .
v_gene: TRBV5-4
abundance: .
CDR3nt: TGTGCCAGCAGCTTGACTACCTACCGCTACAATGAGCAGTTCTTC
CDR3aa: CASSLTTYRYNEQFF

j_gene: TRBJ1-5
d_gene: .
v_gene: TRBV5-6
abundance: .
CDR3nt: TGTGCCAGCAGCTTGGCCGCAGGTGGCCAGCCCCAGCATTTT
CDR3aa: CASSLAAGGQPQHF

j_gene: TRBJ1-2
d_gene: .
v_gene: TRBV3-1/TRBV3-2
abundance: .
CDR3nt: TGTGCCAGCAGCCAAGCGTCGGGGGTCGGGTATGGCTACACCTTC
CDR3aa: CASSQASGVGYGYTF

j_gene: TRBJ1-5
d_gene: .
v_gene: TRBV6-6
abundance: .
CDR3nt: TGTGCCAGCACAGGGGACCCACTTAATCAGCCCCAGCATTTT
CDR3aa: CASTGDPLNQPQHF

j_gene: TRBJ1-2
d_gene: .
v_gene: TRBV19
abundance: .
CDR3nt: TGTGCCAGTAGTATCAACCTCTCTTCTGGGGTCTATGGCTACACCTTC
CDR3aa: CASSINLSSGVYGYTF

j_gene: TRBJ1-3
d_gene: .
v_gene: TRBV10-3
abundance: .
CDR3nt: TGTGCGTTACAGGGAGCCGGAAACACCATATATTTT
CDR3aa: CALQGAGNTIYF

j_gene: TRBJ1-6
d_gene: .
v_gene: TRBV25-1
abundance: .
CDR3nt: TGTGCCAGCAGTGAATACCCCGGGGGGAATTCACCCCTCCACTTT
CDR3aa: CASSEYPGGNSPLHF

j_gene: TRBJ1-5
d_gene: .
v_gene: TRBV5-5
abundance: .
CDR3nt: TGTGCCAGCAGCTTGGTGGTGACACTCAATCAGCCCCAGCATTTT
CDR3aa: CASSLVVTLNQPQHF

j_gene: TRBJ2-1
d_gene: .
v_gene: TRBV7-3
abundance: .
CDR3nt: TGTGCCAGCAGCCCCGGCCGGACTGACAATGAGCAGTTCTTC
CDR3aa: CASSPGRTDNEQFF

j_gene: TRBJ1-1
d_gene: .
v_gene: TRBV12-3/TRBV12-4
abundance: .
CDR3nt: TGTGCCAGCAGAAGAGGGCAGGGCGCTGAAGCTTTCTTT
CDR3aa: CASRRGQGAEAFF

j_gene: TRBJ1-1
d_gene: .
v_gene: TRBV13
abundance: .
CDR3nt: TGTGCCAGCAGCTTAGAACGGAGTGAAGCTTTCTTT
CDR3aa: CASSLERSEAFF

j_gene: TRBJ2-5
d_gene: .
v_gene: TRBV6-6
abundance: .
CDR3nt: TGTGCCAGCAGTTACTCGACGGAGACCCAGTACTTC
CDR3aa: CASSYSTETQYF

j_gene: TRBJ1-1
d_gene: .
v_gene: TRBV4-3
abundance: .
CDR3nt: TGCGCCAGCAGCCAAGATCTTCGGAACACTGAAGCTTTCTTT
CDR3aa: CASSQDLRNTEAFF

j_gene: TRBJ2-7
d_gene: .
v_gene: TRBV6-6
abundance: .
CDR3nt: TGTGCCAGCAGTATCCCAGGGCCTACCCACGAGCAGTACTTC
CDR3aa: CASSIPGPTHEQYF

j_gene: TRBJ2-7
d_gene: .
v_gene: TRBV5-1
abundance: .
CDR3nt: TGCGCCAGCAGCGTCGGAAACAGAAACTCCTACGAGCAGTACTTC
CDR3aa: CASSVGNRNSYEQYF

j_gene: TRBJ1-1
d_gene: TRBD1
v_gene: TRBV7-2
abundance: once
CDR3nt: TGTGCCAGCAGCTTAGGACAGGGGTCGGGGAACACTGAAGCTTTCTTT
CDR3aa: CASSLGQGSGNTEAFF

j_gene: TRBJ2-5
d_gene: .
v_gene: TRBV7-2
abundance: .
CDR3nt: TGTGCCAGCAGCTTAGTATTAGCGAGGCAAGAGACCCAGTACTTC
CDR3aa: CASSLVLARQETQYF

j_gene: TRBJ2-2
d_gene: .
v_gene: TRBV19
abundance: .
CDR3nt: TGTGCCAGTAGTATTACCCGGGAGCTGTTTTTT
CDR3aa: CASSITRELFF

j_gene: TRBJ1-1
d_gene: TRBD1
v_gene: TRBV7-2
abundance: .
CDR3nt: TGTGCCAGCAGCTTAGACCCGGACAGGGAAGAGGACACTGAAGCTTTCTTT
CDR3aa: CASSLDPDREEDTEAFF

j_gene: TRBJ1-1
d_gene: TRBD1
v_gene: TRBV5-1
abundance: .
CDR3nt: TGCGCCAGCAGAAGACAGGGCGTTGTTACAGCTGAAGCTTTCTTT
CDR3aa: CASRRQGVVTAEAFF

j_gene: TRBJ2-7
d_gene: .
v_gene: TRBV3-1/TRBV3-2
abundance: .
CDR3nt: TGTGCCAGCAGTCAACAGGGAAACCGTCCTTGGGAGCAGTACTTC
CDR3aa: CASSQQGNRPWEQYF

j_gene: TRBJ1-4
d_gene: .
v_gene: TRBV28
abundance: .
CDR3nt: TGTGCCAGCAGTACTCCTGGGGAGGGGACCCATGAAAAACTGTTTTTT
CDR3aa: CASSTPGEGTHEKLFF

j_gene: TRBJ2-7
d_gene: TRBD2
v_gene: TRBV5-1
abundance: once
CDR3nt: TGCGCCAGCAGCTTGGTAGCGGGGGTAGACGAGCAGTACTTC
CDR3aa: CASSLVAGVDEQYF

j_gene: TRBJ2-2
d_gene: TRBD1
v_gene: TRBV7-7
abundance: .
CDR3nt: TGTGCTAGCAGCTTAACAGGGGTTGTGACCGGGGAGCTGTTTTTT
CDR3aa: CASSLTGVVTGELFF

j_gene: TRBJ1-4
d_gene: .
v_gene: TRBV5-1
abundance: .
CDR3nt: TGCGCCAGCAGCTTGGCCGCAGGGAGTGATGAAAAACTGTTTTTT
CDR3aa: CASSLAAGSDEKLFF

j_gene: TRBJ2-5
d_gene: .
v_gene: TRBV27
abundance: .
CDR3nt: TGTGCCAGCAGTGGACAGAACGAAGAGACCCAGTACTTC
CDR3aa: CASSGQNEETQYF

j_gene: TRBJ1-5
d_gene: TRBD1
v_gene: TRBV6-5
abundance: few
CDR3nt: TGTGCCAGCAGTCCTTCTCGACAGGGGAGACAGCCCCAGCATTTT
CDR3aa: CASSPSRQGRQPQHF

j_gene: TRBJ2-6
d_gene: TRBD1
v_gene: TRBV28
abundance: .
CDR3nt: TGTGCCAGCTGCCGACAGGGAGTAGCCAACGTCCTGACTTTC
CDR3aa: CASCRQGVANVLTF

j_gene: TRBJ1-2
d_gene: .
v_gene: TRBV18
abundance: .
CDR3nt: TGTGCCAGCTCACCCGGCGCCGACTATGGCTACACCTTC
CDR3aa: CASSPGADYGYTF

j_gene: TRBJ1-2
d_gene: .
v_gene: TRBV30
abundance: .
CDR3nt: TGTGCCTGGAGCATCCCCCCCGCAGGGACATATGGCTACACCTTC
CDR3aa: CAWSIPPAGTYGYTF

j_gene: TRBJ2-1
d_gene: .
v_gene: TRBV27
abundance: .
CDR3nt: TGTGCCAGCAGTCCCAGATCCCCCTCCTTAACTAGCTCCTACAATGAGCAGTTCTTC
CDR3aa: CASSPRSPSLTSSYNEQFF

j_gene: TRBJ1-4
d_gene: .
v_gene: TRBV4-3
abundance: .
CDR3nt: TGCGCCAGCAGCCAAGAGAGATTTAATGAAAAACTGTTTTTT
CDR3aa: CASSQERFNEKLFF

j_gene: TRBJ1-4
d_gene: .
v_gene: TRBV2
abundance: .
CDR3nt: TGTGCCAGCACACCCCTGTCGGGCGGGCAAACTAATGAAAAACTGTTTTTT
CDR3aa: CASTPLSGGQTNEKLFF

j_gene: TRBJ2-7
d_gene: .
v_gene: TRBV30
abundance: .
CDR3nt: TGTGCCTGGTCCGGGTGGGGGGAGAACGAGCAGTACTTC
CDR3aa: CAWSGWGENEQYF

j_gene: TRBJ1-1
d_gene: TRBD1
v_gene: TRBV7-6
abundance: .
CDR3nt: TGTGCCAGCAGCATCACAGGGGACACTGAAGCTTTCTTT
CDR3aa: CASSITGDTEAFF

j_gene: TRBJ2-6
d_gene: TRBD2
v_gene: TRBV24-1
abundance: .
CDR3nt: TGTGCCACCAGCCGGGGGGGTGGAGGGTCTGCTGGGGCCAACGTCCTGACTTTC
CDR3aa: CATSRGGGGSAGANVLTF

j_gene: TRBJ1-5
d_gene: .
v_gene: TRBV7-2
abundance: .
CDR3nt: TGTGCCAGCAGCTTAGGTCTGGACATAGCGGGTCAGCCCCAGCATTTT
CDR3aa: CASSLGLDIAGQPQHF

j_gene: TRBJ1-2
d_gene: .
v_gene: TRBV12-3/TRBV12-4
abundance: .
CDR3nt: TGTGCCAGCAGTTTATCGAGGGCGTGCACCTTC
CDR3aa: CASSLSRACTF

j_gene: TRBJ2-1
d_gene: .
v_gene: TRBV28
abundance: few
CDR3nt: TGTGCCAGCAGCCCCCCAAACAGGGTTCGCTCCTACAATGAGCAGTTCTTC
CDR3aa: CASSPPNRVRSYNEQFF

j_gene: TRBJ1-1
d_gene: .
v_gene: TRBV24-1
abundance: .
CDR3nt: TGTGCCACCAGTGCCCGGGGGCGTGGGGGCACTGAAGCTTTCTTT
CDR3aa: CATSARGRGGTEAFF

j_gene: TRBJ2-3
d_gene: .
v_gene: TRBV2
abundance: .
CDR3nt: TGTGCCAGCAGTGAAGTACTGGGTACGCAGTATTTT
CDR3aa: CASSEVLGTQYF

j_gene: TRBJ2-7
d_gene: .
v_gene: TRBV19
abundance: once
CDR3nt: TGTGCCAGTAGTATCGGGGGAGGTCGGGCCGAGCAGTACTTC
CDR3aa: CASSIGGGRAEQYF

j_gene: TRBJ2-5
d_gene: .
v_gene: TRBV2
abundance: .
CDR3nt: TGTGCCAGCAGTGGGGGGGACGGCCAACCGTACCAAGAGACCCAGTACTTC
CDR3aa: CASSGGDGQPYQETQYF

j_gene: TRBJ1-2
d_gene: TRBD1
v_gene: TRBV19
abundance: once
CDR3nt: TGTGCCAGTAGTATCATACAGGGGGCAGAGGGATATGGCTACACCTTC
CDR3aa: CASSIIQGAEGYGYTF

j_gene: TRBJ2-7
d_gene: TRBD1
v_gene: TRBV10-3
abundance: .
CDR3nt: TGTGCCATCAGTGGGGGACAGGGGGCGAACTACGAGCAGTACTTC
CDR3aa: CAISGGQGANYEQYF

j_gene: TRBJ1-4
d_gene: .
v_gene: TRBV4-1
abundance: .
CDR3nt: TGCGCCAGCAGCCACTCACTCCGGGACATGGGATCGGAAAAACTGTTTTTT
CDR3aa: CASSHSLRDMGSEKLFF

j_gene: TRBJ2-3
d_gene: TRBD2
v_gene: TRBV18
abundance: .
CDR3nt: TGTGCCAGCTCACCTTTACCGGGGGGGCCTAGGACAGATACGCAGTATTTT
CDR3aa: CASSPLPGGPRTDTQYF

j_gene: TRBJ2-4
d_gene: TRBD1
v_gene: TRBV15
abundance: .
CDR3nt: TGTGCCACCAGCAGACCTACGGGACAGCAAAACATTCAGTACTTC
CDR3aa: CATSRPTGQQNIQYF